Shown below are 24 T cell receptor beta chains from a single sample sequenced in a study of T cells in Graves' hyperthyroidism and ophthalmopathy (dated by TCRdb to between 2018 and 2021). Receptors were amplified or captured by multiplex PCR. TCRdb records Illumina HiSeq 2000 as the sequencer. The TCR beta CDR3 regions were amplified from RNA transcripts. For the first round of RT-PCR on the TCR CDR3, the HTBI primer set was used together with the Qiagen OneStep RT-PCR kit. The public sequencing data were trimmed at Q25 with fastp and processed into clonotypes with MiXCR by TCRdb, which kept only in-frame beta chains. Rows are unified per CDR3 protein, each entry keeping the most common DNA and genes. The sample table records roughly 500,000 distinct CDR3 sequences; 46% of these occur just once. The ten largest clones add up to roughly 45% of the sample. Sequences were obtained from peripheral blood or thyroid tissue (not recorded which). The origin of the receptors is an adult woman with Graves' disease, either hyperthyroidism or ophthalmopathy (not recorded which).

This clonotype was counted a few times. This chain links TRBV24-1 with TRBJ1-5, with D tentatively TRBD1 (5 bases). CDR1 and CDR2 (germline): KGHDR, SFDVKD. V was shortened by 3 bases and J by 6 bases, with 8 bases between the two germline ends. The CDR3 extends over 13 amino acids. The DNA for the CDR3 is TGTGCCACCAGTGATGGGGGTGGTCAGCCCCAGCATTTT. This encodes CATSDGGGQPQHF.

This clonotype showed up many times. The chain employs TRBV11-2 and TRBJ1-2; D is ambiguous. The germline V and J ends were trimmed by 0 bases and 4 bases, with 9 bases remaining between them. Looked up from germline, CDR1 is SGHAT and CDR2 is FQNNGV. The CDR3 consists of 14 residues. The CDR3 coding sequence is TGTGCCAGCAGCTTAGACTATCTAAGCTATGGCTACACCTTC. It translates to CASSLDYLSYGYTF.

This clonotype was counted between two and nine times. A read error may be the cause here, since a much bigger clone is one base away. The CDR3 nucleotides are TGCGCCAGCAGCCATGGGTATTCGACTGAAACTTTCTTT. It translates to CASSHGYSTETFF. The chain uses TRBV5-1 and TRBJ1-1, with D unclear. CDR3 length equals 13 residues. Germline V gene sequence: CDR1 SGHRS, CDR2 YFSETQ.

Only a few counts were recorded for this clonotype. The chain links TRBV3-1 to TRBJ1-6; D is unresolved. Germline V lookup: CDR1 LGHDT, CDR2 YNNKEL (reference sequence). V lost 1 base and J 4 bases, leaving 8 bases between the germline ends. The CDR3 runs 15 residues. CDR3 sequence reads: CASSQGPPYNSPLHF. The DNA of the CDR3 is TGTGCCAGCAGCCAAGGACCGCCGTATAATTCACCCCTCCACTTT. The full variable domain, completed using reference TRBV3-1 and TRBJ1-6, is DTAVSQTPKYLVTQMGNDKSIKCEQNLGHDTMYWYKQDSKKFLKIMFSYNNKELIINETVPNRFSPKSPDKAHLNLHINSLELGDSAVYFCASSQGPPYNSPLHFGNGTRLTVT.

This clonotype was picked up many times. This rearrangement joins TRBV12-3 or TRBV12-4 to TRBJ1-5; D not certain. The CDR3 has 12 residues. Between the trimmed V and J ends, which lost 10 bases and 3 bases, there was a span of 10 bases. The CDR3 is CATREPNQPQHF. The CDR3 nucleotides are TGTGCCACCCGGGAGCCCAATCAGCCCCAGCATTTT.

This clonotype was seen a few times. The chain couples TRBV11-2 to TRBJ2-5; the D is unclear. Deletions cut 5 bases from V and 3 bases from J, with 16 bases between. The germline V gene has CDR1 SGHAT and CDR2 FQNNGV. CDR3 length: 15 amino acids. CDR3 nucleotides: TGTGCCAGCAGCCTAGTCAAAAAGACAAAAGAGACCCAGTACTTC. It specifies CASSLVKKTKETQYF.

This clonotype appeared once. The genes are TRBV6-5 and TRBJ1-1; 7 nucleotides match TRBD1. Germline assignment: CDR1 MNHEY and CDR2 SVGAGI. With V trimmed by 5 bases and J by 10 bases, 13 bases remained unmatched. The CDR3 length is 14 residues. CDR3 amino acids: CASSRGTAEGGAFF. In DNA, the CDR3 is TGTGCCAGCAGTCGGGGGACAGCCGAAGGTGGAGCTTTCTTT.

J is TRBJ2-7 and V is TRBV2; 14 positions agree with TRBD2. This CDR3 is 18 amino acids long. Germline V gene sequence: CDR1 SNHLY, CDR2 FYNNEI. The trim removed 5 bases at V and 1 base at J, leaving 10 bases unmatched. CDR3: CASSLSRGTSGGSYEQYF. The CDR3 DNA follows: TGTGCCAGCAGTTTATCACGGGGGACTAGCGGGGGATCCTACGAGCAGTACTTC.

The V gene is TRBV29-1, the J gene TRBJ1-1; D gene uncertain. The germline V and J ends were trimmed by 7 bases and 5 bases, with 23 bases remaining between them. Germline CDR1 and CDR2: SQVTM and ANQGSEA. The CDR3 is made up of 15 amino acids. This CDR3 reads CSAAAGGFRGTEAFF. The CDR3 nucleotides are TGCAGCGCTGCCGCGGGCGGATTCCGGGGAACTGAAGCTTTCTTT.

With respect to this clonotype: A read error may be the cause here, since a much bigger clone is one base away. The gene calls are TRBV6-7 and TRBJ1-4, with TRBD1 matching 7 bases. TRBV6-7 is placed among ORFs of uncertain function. This CDR3 spans 15 amino acids. The CDR3 is CASSYHRGAYEKMFF. The CDR3 coding sequence is TGTGCCAGCAGTTACCACAGGGGCGCCTATGAAAAAATGTTTTTT.

This clonotype was observed at least ten times. V usage is TRBV12-3 or TRBV12-4 and J usage is TRBJ1-1; D ambiguous. The CDR3 sequence is 13 residues long. Trimming removed 8 bases from V and 0 bases from J, with 10 bases in between. CDR3 in DNA: TGTGCCAGCCGTAGGACGGTGAACACTGAAGCTTTCTTT. Protein product: CASRRTVNTEAFF.

The V and J genes are TRBV6-4 and TRBJ2-5, with D possibly matching TRBD2 (5 bases). Per germline, CDR1 MRHNA and CDR2 SNTAGT. This CDR3 is 14 amino acids long. The V and J ends lost 0 bases and 5 bases respectively, with 10 bases between them. The chain's CDR3 is CASSDSDFVETQYF. CDR3 DNA: TGTGCCAGCAGTGACTCGGACTTTGTGGAGACCCAGTACTTC.

The V and J genes are TRBV10-3 and TRBJ1-6; 12 bases fit TRBD1. Germline CDR1 reads ENHRY; CDR2 reads SYGVKD. The junction had 6 bases not matched to a gene; V was cut back by 10 bases and J by 5 bases. CDR3 length: 15 amino acids. The CDR3 DNA sequence: TGTGCCACCCTGGGGACAGGGGGCCATAATTCACCCCTCCACTTT. It is translated as CATLGTGGHNSPLHF.

CDR3 bases: TGTGCCATCAGTGAGAGTGTGGGGACCTCTGGGGCCAACGTCCTGACTTTC. Encoded protein: CAISESVGTSGANVLTF. This sequence joins TRBV10-3 and TRBJ2-6; either TRBD1 or TRBD2 may fit D (5 bases each). Between the trimmed V and J ends, which lost 2 bases and 0 bases, there was a span of 11 bases. Germline loops: CDR1 ENHRY, CDR2 SYGVKD. CDR3 length equals 17 residues.

The rearrangement links TRBV20-1 to TRBJ2-7, with D perhaps assigned TRBD1 or TRBD2 (5 bases each). Trimming cost V 1 base and J 0 bases, with 13 bases left between them. CDR1 DFQATT and CDR2 SNEGSKA come from the germline V gene (reference sequence). This CDR3 region has 15 residues. CDR3 sequence: CSARGGALSSYEQYF. CDR3 DNA sequence: TGCAGTGCTAGAGGAGGGGCGTTGAGCTCCTACGAGCAGTACTTC.

The chain's CDR3 is CASSLSQGRNYGYTF. The CDR3 DNA sequence: TGTGCCAGCAGCTTGTCACAGGGGCGTAACTATGGCTACACCTTC. The J gene is TRBJ1-2, the V gene TRBV5-8, with 7 bases matching TRBD1. From germline, CDR1 is SGHTS and CDR2 YDEGEE. The CDR3 runs 15 residues. J lost 1 base, V lost 1 base, and 4 bases had no gene match.

This clonotype was counted at least ten times. This rearrangement joins TRBV2 to TRBJ1-2; D not resolved. The V and J ends lost 6 bases and 3 bases respectively, with 5 bases between them. This CDR3 has 11 amino acids. Germline lookup yields CDR1 SNHLY and CDR2 FYNNEI. In DNA, the CDR3 is TGTGCCAGCAGCCTGGACTATGGCTACACCTTC. It encodes CASSLDYGYTF. The whole variable domain, remainder taken from reference TRBV2 and TRBJ1-2, is EPEVTQTPSHQVTQMGQEVILRCVPISNHLYFYWYRQILGQKVEFLVSFYNNEISEKSEIFDDQFSVERPDGSNFTLKIRSTKLEDSAMYFCASSLDYGYTFGSGTRLTVV.

The chain carries TRBV2 and TRBJ2-3; D remains ambiguous. Germline CDR1 and CDR2: SNHLY and FYNNEI. This CDR3 has 13 amino acids. The ends were cut back, 4 bases at V and 4 bases at J, with 9 bases in the middle. CDR3 nucleotide sequence: TGTGCCAGCAGTGGCAAAGGCGCAGATACGCAGTATTTT. Translating gives CASSGKGADTQYF.

This sequence joins TRBV19 and TRBJ1-2; no reliable D call. Trimming took 5 bases from V and 2 from J, leaving 12 bases between them. The length of the CDR3 is 14 residues. CDR1 is LNHDA, CDR2 SQIVND, per germline (reference sequence). DNA for the CDR3: TGTGCCAGTAGTCCGGGTCTGGTGAACTATGGCTACACCTTC. It codes for CASSPGLVNYGYTF.

The chain couples TRBV9 to TRBJ2-7; D unresolved. Germline-derived CDR1 and CDR2 are SGDLS and YYNGEE. V lost 0 bases to trimming and J lost 2 bases, with 6 bases between them. This CDR3 spans 13 amino acids. CDR3 DNA: TGTGCCAGCAGCGTAGGGAGTACCTACGAGCAGTACTTC. This gives the protein CASSVGSTYEQYF.

The chain is built from TRBV15 and TRBJ2-3; 8 nucleotides align to TRBD2. Trimming cost V 3 bases and J 2 bases; bases outside gene matches: 10. The V gene's germline CDR1 is LNHNV and CDR2 YYDKDF (reference sequence). The CDR3 runs 17 residues. The CDR3 DNA sequence: TGTGCCACCAGCAGTGCCGAATCACTAGCGGCCACAGATACGCAGTATTTT. Encoded protein: CATSSAESLAATDTQYF.

Worth noting for this clonotype: An end of the junction does not agree with germline; a read error may underlie this. This rearrangement joins TRBV2 to TRBJ1-1; D not resolved. The CDR3 sequence is 13 residues long. The germline CDR1 and CDR2 sequences are SNHLY and FYNNEI. CDR3 sequence (DNA): TGTGCCAGCAGGCGAGACGTGAGCACTCAAGCTTTCTTT. It is translated as CASRRDVSTQAFF. Using reference TRBV2 and TRBJ1-1 for the parts outside the CDR3, the full variable domain is EPEVTQTPSHQVTQMGQEVILRCVPISNHLYFYWYRQILGQKVEFLVSFYNNEISEKSEIFDDQFSVERPDGSNFTLKIRSTKLEDSAMYFCASRRDVSTQAFFGQGTRLTVV.

The chain combines TRBV6-5 with TRBJ1-1; D is unresolved. Germline CDR1 is MNHEY and CDR2 is SVGAGI. This CDR3 has 14 amino acids. V was trimmed by 4 bases and J by 6 bases, leaving 15 bases between them. CDR3: CASSLWPGVAEAFF. The CDR3, as DNA: TGTGCCAGCAGTTTATGGCCCGGCGTAGCTGAAGCTTTCTTT.

The chain has TRBV7-2 and TRBJ1-1; TRBD1 aligns across 9 bases. The J segment lost 3 bases and the V segment lost 0 bases, leaving 11 bases of the junction unmatched. The germline V gene has CDR1 SGHTA and CDR2 FQGNSA. The CDR3 is 18 residues long. DNA of the CDR3: TGTGCCAGCAGCTTAGCGTTTGAGTTTGACAGGGGGGACACTGAAGCTTTCTTT. It yields the protein CASSLAFEFDRGDTEAFF.